The 15 T cell receptor beta chains reported below all come from one sample, sequenced in a study of OX40 agonist ivuxolimab in advanced cancers. Data came from immunoSEQ multiplex PCR; TCRdb stores just in-frame clones and leaves some out. The data contain 13,000 to 15,000 clones, under 95% of them singletons. This specimen was CD4+ or CD8+ T cells sorted from blood, taken in a trial of the OX40 agonist ivuxolimab. These receptors came from an adult with an advanced solid tumor such as melanoma, head and neck, liver or kidney cancer.

This clone was counted a single time. The J gene is TRBJ2-7, the V gene TRBV6-6; D is tentatively TRBD1 or TRBD2 (5 bases each). V shed 9 bases and J shed 1 base, with 19 bases lying between them. This CDR3 comprises 15 residues. Germline loops: CDR1 MNHNY, CDR2 SVGAGI (reference sequence). CDR3 DNA sequence: TGTGCCAGTCAACTTCAGGTTGGGGGTTCCTACGAGCAGTACTTC. It is translated as CASQLQVGGSYEQYF.

V and J are TRBV18 and TRBJ2-2; D is unresolved. Trimming pared 3 bases from V and 1 base from J, leaving 6 bases between. CDR1 is KGHSH and CDR2 is LQKENI in the germline V gene. The CDR3 consists of 14 residues. The CDR3 DNA follows: TGTGCCAGCTCACCCCGCCAGAACACCGGGGAGCTGTTTTTT. Its translation is CASSPRQNTGELFF.

The chain couples TRBV28 to TRBJ2-7; D ambiguous. This CDR3 has 12 residues. Per germline, CDR1 MDHEN and CDR2 SYDVKM. Between the trimmed V and J ends, which lost 3 bases and 7 bases, there was a span of 10 bases. The CDR3, as DNA: TGTGCCAGCAGTTTGTTTGGGCGGGAGCAGTACTTC. Translating it yields CASSLFGREQYF.

This CDR3 reads CASSYVGGSNQPQHF. Here the CDR3 DNA reads TGTGCCAGCAGTTACGTCGGGGGAAGCAATCAGCCCCAGCATTTT. The rearrangement links TRBV6-5 to TRBJ1-5, with D possibly matching TRBD1 (5 bases). Germline CDR1 reads MNHEY; CDR2 reads SVGAGI. The CDR3 sequence is 15 residues long. Trimming left V 2 bases short and J 1 base short, with 9 bases between.

This chain connects TRBV28 to TRBJ2-2; the match to TRBD2 covers 9 bases. Germline V gene lookup returns CDR1 MDHEN and CDR2 SYDVKM. V was pared by 10 bases and J by 6 bases, with 15 bases of the junction left unmatched. This CDR3 has 16 residues. The CDR3 DNA reads as TGTGCCATCCCCAGAGTAGCGGGAGCTCTGGCCGGGGAGCTGTTTTTT. Its protein is CAIPRVAGALAGELFF.

The chain links TRBV2 to TRBJ2-2; D may be TRBD2 (6 bases). Trimming cost V 4 bases and J 2 bases, with 17 bases left between them. CDR3 length: 17 residues. Germline V gene data show CDR1 as SNHLY and CDR2 as FYNNEI. CDR3 nucleotides: TGTGCCAGCAGTGGCCCGGGGGAAGCCCACAACACCGGGGAGCTGTTTTTT. Translating it yields CASSGPGEAHNTGELFF. The whole variable domain, remainder taken from reference TRBV2 and TRBJ2-2, is EPEVTQTPSHQVTQMGQEVILRCVPISNHLYFYWYRQILGQKVEFLVSFYNNEISEKSEIFDDQFSVERPDGSNFTLKIRSTKLEDSAMYFCASSGPGEAHNTGELFFGEGSRLTVL.

This clone appeared a few times. This chain uses TRBV7-9 with TRBJ2-7; TRBD2 might be the D (5 bases). Germline V gene data show CDR1 as SEHNR and CDR2 as FQNEAQ (reference sequence). This CDR3 has 14 residues. V was shortened by 1 base and J by 3 bases, with 10 bases between the two germline ends. The CDR3 sequence is CASSLGGDLYEQYF. The CDR3 DNA reads as TGTGCCAGCAGCTTAGGGGGAGATCTCTACGAGCAGTACTTC.

This clone was found once. This chain connects TRBV10-1 to TRBJ2-7; 9 bases agree with TRBD1. The CDR3 has 15 residues. Germline V gives CDR1 WNHNN, CDR2 SYGVQD (reference sequence). The V gene end was trimmed by 0 bases and the J gene end by 3 bases; junction bases not matched to a gene: 3. CDR3 bases: TGCGCCAGCAGTGAGTCGAGGGACAGGGACTACGAGCAGTACTTC. Its translation: CASSESRDRDYEQYF.

This rearrangement joins TRBV7-9 to TRBJ1-5; 8 bases fit TRBD1. This CDR3 comprises 14 residues. The J segment lost 6 bases and the V segment lost 1 base, leaving 2 bases of the junction unmatched. Per the germline V gene, CDR1 is SEHNR and CDR2 is FQNEAQ (reference sequence). The chain's CDR3 is CASSLEQGGQPQHF. Written as DNA, the CDR3 is TGTGCCAGCAGCTTAGAACAGGGGGGTCAGCCCCAGCATTTT.

With regard to this clone: Germline is not matched at one junction end, which may reflect a read error. This chain joins TRBV4-3 and TRBJ2-5; TRBD1 might be the D (6 bases). The CDR3 totals 15 residues. Germline CDR1 and CDR2: LGHNA and YSLEER. As DNA, the CDR3 is TGCGCCAGTAGCCGGGAAAGGGGGTTTCCAGAGACCCAGTACTTC. Translating gives CASSRERGFPETQYF.

This clone has a single count. The gene calls are TRBV2 and TRBJ2-7, with 8 bases fitting TRBD2. The CDR3 totals 13 residues. V lost 5 bases to trimming and J lost 4 bases; unmatched junction nucleotides: 4. Per the germline V gene, CDR1 is SNHLY and CDR2 is FYNNEI. CDR3 sequence: CASSPGRVYEQYF. In nucleotides, the CDR3 is TGTGCCAGCAGTCCCGGGAGGGTTTACGAGCAGTACTTC.

The V gene is TRBV28, the J gene TRBJ2-7; a possible D gene is TRBD1 (6 bases). The length of the CDR3 is 14 residues. The germline V and J ends were trimmed by 4 bases and 2 bases, with 12 bases remaining between them. CDR1 is MDHEN, CDR2 SYDVKM, per germline. The CDR3 spells CASSSPDSPYEQYF. The CDR3 DNA sequence: TGTGCCAGCAGTTCTCCGGACAGTCCCTACGAGCAGTACTTC.

The chain carries TRBV27 and TRBJ1-5; unclear D gene. The CDR3 is made up of 16 amino acids. V lost 7 bases and J lost 4, with 20 bases in between. Germline loops: CDR1 MNHEY, CDR2 SMNVEV (reference sequence). The CDR3 here is CASNPIGLSKNQPQHF. DNA for the CDR3: TGTGCCAGCAACCCGATAGGGCTCTCCAAAAATCAGCCCCAGCATTTT.

The CDR3 is CASSWTDSQETQYF. CDR3 coding DNA: TGTGCCAGCAGCTGGACAGATAGTCAAGAGACCCAGTACTTC. The V gene is TRBV5-4, the J gene TRBJ2-5, with D possibly being TRBD1 (6 bases). Trimming left V 3 bases short and J 2 bases short, with 11 bases between. Per germline, CDR1 SGHNT and CDR2 YYREEE (reference sequence). This CDR3 contains 14 residues.

This sequence joins TRBV27 and TRBJ2-3; 10 nucleotides line up with TRBD2. V dropped 5 bases and J dropped 3; count of bases not matched to a gene: 5. Germline V gene data show CDR1 as MNHEY and CDR2 as SMNVEV (reference sequence). The CDR3 length is 15 residues. The CDR3 protein is CASSILAGVTDTQYF. CDR3 bases: TGTGCCAGCAGTATCCTAGCGGGAGTGACAGATACGCAGTATTTT.